Presented here are 23 T cell receptor beta chains from one specimen sequenced in a study of response to subunit inactivated influenza vaccine. A single record per CDR3 protein comes from TCRdb applying MiXCR to the RT-PCR reads. The sample contains some 540,000 distinct CDR3 sequences, under 25% of which appear only once. This same sample was also taken into another study, of T cells expressing NK-cell markers. That publication notes: The authors made TCR beta cDNA libraries by 5'RACE template switching. This switching added a universal primer site and UMIs.

This specimen consisted of CD4+ T cells sorted from PBMCs, obtained 12 days after vaccination. The source is a middle-aged man who received an inactivated influenza vaccine.

This chain uses TRBV5-1 with TRBJ2-7; 10 nucleotides match TRBD1. V shed 0 bases, J shed 4 bases, and the junction held 13 bases outside the gene matches. The CDR3 is 18 residues long. Germline V lookup: CDR1 SGHRS, CDR2 YFSETQ. CDR3 DNA sequence: TGCGCCAGCAGCTTGGCTGCTGGGACCACGGGACAGGGGTACGAGCAGTACTTC. Translated, it gives CASSLAAGTTGQGYEQYF. The complete variable domain, with remaining parts taken from reference TRBV5-1 and TRBJ2-7, reads KAGVTQTPRYLIKTRGQQVTLSCSPISGHRSVSWYQQTPGQGLQFLFEYFSETQRNKGNFPGRFSGRQFSNSRSEMNVSTLELGDSALYLCASSLAAGTTGQGYEQYFGPGTRLTVT.

The CDR3 region is CSVGGPYEQYF. CDR3 DNA sequence: TGCAGCGTGGGCGGTCCCTACGAGCAGTACTTC. V gene TRBV29-1 combines with J gene TRBJ2-7; D not resolved. Per the germline V gene, CDR1 is SQVTM and CDR2 is ANQGSEA. Trimming took off 6 bases at V and 2 bases at J, with 8 bases between the two ends. The CDR3 spans 11 residues.

This clonotype was recorded a few times. The chain employs TRBV12-3 or TRBV12-4 and TRBJ2-5; 10 positions match TRBD2. Germline trimming cut 7 bases from V and 5 bases from J; bases unmatched to any gene: 13. CDR3 length equals 16 residues. The CDR3: CASTKGGLAIGETQYF. DNA for the CDR3: TGTGCCAGCACCAAAGGGGGACTAGCGATAGGGGAGACCCAGTACTTC.

In its sample, this clonotype was seen many times. The rearrangement links TRBV5-1 to TRBJ1-3, with D possibly being TRBD1 (5 bases). Germline values: CDR1 SGHRS, CDR2 YFSETQ. CDR3 length: 14 residues. V gave up 0 bases and J gave up 4 bases, with 8 bases separating them. The CDR3 region has the DNA TGCGCCAGCAGCTTGGTCGGGGACGGAAACACCATATATTTT. As protein: CASSLVGDGNTIYF.

V is TRBV4-2 and J is TRBJ2-4, with TRBD1 matching 9 bases. V dropped 4 bases and J dropped 4; count of bases not matched to a gene: 2. The CDR3 runs to 14 residues. Germline-derived CDR1 and CDR2 are LGHNA and YNFKEQ. The CDR3 spells CASSLGQGKNIQYF. The CDR3 DNA is TGTGCCAGCAGCCTCGGACAGGGGAAAAACATTCAGTACTTC.

This clonotype was observed a few times. V gene TRBV5-1 combines with J gene TRBJ2-7, with 12 bases identical to TRBD1. This CDR3 is built from 15 residues. Germline V gives CDR1 SGHRS, CDR2 YFSETQ. V lost 2 bases to trimming and J lost 4 bases; unmatched junction nucleotides: 4. DNA for the CDR3: TGCGCCAGCAGCTTCGGGACAGGGGGCGCGTACGAGCAGTACTTC. Residues: CASSFGTGGAYEQYF.

The rearrangement joins TRBV25-1 to TRBJ2-1, with D uncertain. The germline V gene encodes CDR1 MGHDK and CDR2 SYGVNS. This CDR3 comprises 16 residues. Between the trimmed V and J ends, which lost 1 base and 6 bases, there was a span of 16 bases. CDR3 DNA: TGTGCCAGCAGTGAATGGGTGGGTAGCTTCGGCAATGAGCAGTTCTTC. It codes for CASSEWVGSFGNEQFF.

This clonotype was seen more than once but under ten times. The rearrangement uses TRBV28 and TRBJ2-7; 8 bases match TRBD1. V dropped 5 bases and J dropped 9; count of bases not matched to a gene: 21. This CDR3 is 17 amino acids long. Germline CDR1 and CDR2: MDHEN and SYDVKM. DNA of the CDR3: TGTGCCAGCAGTGGCCCGGGACAGGTCTTTTCACTTTCCGGGCAGTACTTC. It encodes CASSGPGQVFSLSGQYF.

The chain combines TRBV7-9 with TRBJ2-1, with 9 bases identical to TRBD1. This CDR3 is built from 15 residues. With 5 bases clipped from V and 5 bases from J, the junction kept 7 bases outside the gene matches. Germline CDR1 is SEHNR and CDR2 is FQNEAQ (reference sequence). In DNA, the CDR3 is TGTGCCAGCAGCCCCCCGACAGGGGGGCACAATGAGCAGTTCTTC. This encodes CASSPPTGGHNEQFF.

V gene TRBV20-1 combines with J gene TRBJ2-7, with 7 bases lining up with TRBD1. Germline assignment: CDR1 DFQATT and CDR2 SNEGSKA (reference sequence). V gave up 6 bases and J gave up 2 bases; unmatched junction bases: 7. There are 13 residues in the CDR3. The CDR3 region is CSAWDSPAYEQYF. CDR3 nucleotides: TGCAGTGCCTGGGACAGCCCTGCCTACGAGCAGTACTTC.

This clonotype was recorded only once. The chain couples TRBV5-4 to TRBJ2-6; possibly TRBD1 for D (7 bases). V lost 4 bases and J 3 bases, leaving 17 bases between the germline ends. The CDR3 loop spans 17 amino acids. Per germline, CDR1 SGHNT and CDR2 YYREEE (reference sequence). The chain's CDR3 is CASSAQGGAYGANVLTF. The CDR3 DNA sequence: TGTGCCAGCAGCGCGCAGGGGGGAGCATATGGGGCCAACGTCCTGACTTTC.

This clonotype has a count of ten or more. J is TRBJ1-5 and V is TRBV5-8; 7 nucleotides line up with TRBD1. In germline, CDR1 is SGHTS, CDR2 YDEGEE. The V and J ends lost 2 bases and 4 bases, in that order; junction bases with no gene match: 6. CDR3 length: 15 residues. CDR3: CASSFTGARNQPQHF. CDR3 in DNA: TGTGCCAGCAGCTTCACAGGGGCGAGGAATCAGCCCCAGCATTTT.

The chain uses TRBV7-9 and TRBJ2-3; 12 positions agree with TRBD2. This CDR3 has 17 amino acids. The germline V gene encodes CDR1 SEHNR and CDR2 FQNEAQ (reference sequence). V trimming: 2 bases; J trimming: 6 bases; junction bases outside the gene matches: 9. In DNA, the CDR3 is TGTGCCAGCAGCTTACAGACTAGCGGGAGAGTAGCGGATACGCAGTATTTT. The encoded protein is CASSLQTSGRVADTQYF.

This clonotype has only a few counts. The V gene is TRBV20-1, the J gene TRBJ2-7, with 7 nucleotides matching TRBD1. The trim removed 5 bases at V and 1 base at J, leaving 11 bases unmatched. CDR3 length equals 15 residues. The germline CDR1 and CDR2 sequences are DFQATT and SNEGSKA (reference sequence). The CDR3 DNA reads TGCAGTGCTCCGGACGGACAGGTAGGATCCTACGAGCAGTACTTC. Amino acids: CSAPDGQVGSYEQYF.

This clonotype was counted ten times or more. The genes are TRBV20-1 and TRBJ1-1, with TRBD1 as a possible D gene (5 bases). The length of the CDR3 is 13 residues. From germline, CDR1 is DFQATT and CDR2 SNEGSKA (reference sequence). Trimming left V 0 bases short and J 1 base short, with 6 bases between. This CDR3 reads CSARDGGNTEAFF. DNA of the CDR3: TGCAGTGCTAGAGATGGGGGGAACACTGAAGCTTTCTTT.

This chain links TRBV20-1 with TRBJ1-1, with a weak D call TRBD1 (5 bases). Trimming pared 4 bases from V and 10 bases from J, leaving 10 bases between. Germline V gene data show CDR1 as DFQATT and CDR2 as SNEGSKA (reference sequence). The CDR3 sequence is 10 residues long. The CDR3 DNA is TGCAGTGCTAAGGGTGGGGGAGCTTTCTTT. This codes for CSAKGGGAFF.

The chain carries TRBV6-1 and TRBJ2-7; 8 nucleotides agree with TRBD2. Germline assignment: CDR1 MNHNS and CDR2 SASEGT. J was trimmed by 6 bases and V by 6 bases; bases with no gene match: 13. This CDR3 is 15 amino acids long. As DNA, the CDR3 is TGTGCCAGCAGCCCAGTCCCAGCGGGAGAAAGCGAGCAGTACTTC. Amino acid sequence: CASSPVPAGESEQYF.

This clonotype was seen more than once but under ten times. The V and J genes are TRBV9 and TRBJ1-3; 11 bases fit TRBD1. The CDR3 contains 17 residues. The V gene's germline CDR1 is SGDLS and CDR2 YYNGEE. V gave up 6 bases and J gave up 0 bases; unmatched junction bases: 8. The CDR3 bases are TGTGCCAGCAACCGGGACAGGGGGTTCGGCTCTGGAAACACCATATATTTT. It yields the protein CASNRDRGFGSGNTIYF.

The chain employs TRBV4-1 and TRBJ2-1, with D tentatively TRBD1 (6 bases). The CDR3 consists of 17 residues. The ends were cut back, 0 bases at V and 5 bases at J, with 17 bases in the middle. Looked up from germline, CDR1 is MGHRA and CDR2 is YSYEKL. The CDR3 sequence: CASSQEGVRGKNNEQFF. For the CDR3, the DNA is TGCGCCAGCAGCCAAGAAGGAGTTAGGGGGAAAAACAATGAGCAGTTCTTC.

This clonotype was counted many times. The chain links TRBV20-1 to TRBJ2-7, with 8 bases lining up with TRBD1. Per germline, CDR1 DFQATT and CDR2 SNEGSKA (reference sequence). The CDR3 is 15 residues long. V gave up 6 bases and J gave up 1 base; unmatched junction bases: 11. The CDR3 is CSARTGTGESYEQYF. The CDR3 coding sequence is TGCAGTGCAAGAACCGGGACAGGAGAATCCTACGAGCAGTACTTC.

CDR3 in amino acids: CASSFSPDTQYF. The CDR3 nucleotides read TGTGCCAGCAGCTTTAGCCCAGATACGCAGTATTTT. The chain has TRBV7-6 and TRBJ2-3; the D is unclear. This CDR3 is 12 amino acids long. Germline V gene data show CDR1 as SGHVS and CDR2 as FNYEAQ. Deletions cut 3 bases from V and 4 bases from J, with 5 bases between.

V gene TRBV20-1 combines with J gene TRBJ2-7, with a weak D call TRBD2 (6 bases). CDR1 DFQATT and CDR2 SNEGSKA come from the germline V gene (reference sequence). Trimming cost V 3 bases and J 3 bases, with 9 bases left between them. The CDR3 is 12 amino acids. CDR3 sequence reads: CSASDGGYEQYF. CDR3 bases: TGCAGTGCTAGTGACGGGGGCTACGAGCAGTACTTC.

This clonotype was observed many times. The genes are TRBV7-6 and TRBJ1-4; a possible D gene is TRBD1 (5 bases). This CDR3 has 14 residues. Trimming stripped 3 bases from V and 8 bases from J, with 13 bases between. Germline V lookup: CDR1 SGHVS, CDR2 FNYEAQ. CDR3 region: CASSFGRRGEKLFF. The CDR3 nucleotides are TGTGCCAGCAGCTTTGGACGAAGGGGAGAAAAACTGTTTTTT.